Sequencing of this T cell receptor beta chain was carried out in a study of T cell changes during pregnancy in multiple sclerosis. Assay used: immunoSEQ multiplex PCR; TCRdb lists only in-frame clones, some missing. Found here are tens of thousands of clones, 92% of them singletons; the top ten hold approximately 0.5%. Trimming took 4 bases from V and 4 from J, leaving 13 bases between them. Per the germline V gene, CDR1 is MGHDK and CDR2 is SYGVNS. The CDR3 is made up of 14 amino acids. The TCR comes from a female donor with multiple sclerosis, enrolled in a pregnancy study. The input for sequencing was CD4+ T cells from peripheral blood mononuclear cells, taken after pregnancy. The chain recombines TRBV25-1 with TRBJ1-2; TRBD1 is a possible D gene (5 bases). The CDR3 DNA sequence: TGTGCCAGCAGTGGGTTGCAGGGAAGCTATGGCTACACCTTC. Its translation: CASSGLQGSYGYTF.